The clone carrying this T cell receptor beta chain was seen a handful of times. V trimming: 4 bases; J trimming: 3 bases; junction bases outside the gene matches: 4. Per the germline V gene, CDR1 is MDHEN and CDR2 is SYDVKM. The CDR3 is made up of 14 amino acids. TCRdb re-derived calls from the RT-PCR reads in MiXCR, one entry per CDR3 protein. The table shows more than 600,000 distinct CDR3 sequences, with 11% to 15% occurring only once. The sequenced sample was memory CD4+ T cells from blood. The sequence was collected from a female donor in good health, serving as a healthy control. The gene calls are TRBV28 and TRBJ2-7; 9 bases agree with TRBD1. DNA for the CDR3: TGTGCCAGCAGTTACGTGACAGGGGGCTACGAGCAGTACTTC. It encodes CASSYVTGGYEQYF.